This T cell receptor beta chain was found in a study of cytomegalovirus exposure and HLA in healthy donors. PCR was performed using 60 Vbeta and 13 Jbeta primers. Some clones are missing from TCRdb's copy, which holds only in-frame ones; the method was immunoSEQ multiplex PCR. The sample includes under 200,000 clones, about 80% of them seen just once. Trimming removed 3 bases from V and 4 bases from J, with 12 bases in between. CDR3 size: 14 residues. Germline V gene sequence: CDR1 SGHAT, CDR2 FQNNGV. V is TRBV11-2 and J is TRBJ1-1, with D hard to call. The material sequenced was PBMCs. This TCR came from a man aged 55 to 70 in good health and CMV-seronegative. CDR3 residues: CASSFPGVGTEAFF. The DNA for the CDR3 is TGTGCCAGCAGCTTCCCCGGGGTAGGCACTGAAGCTTTCTTT.